This TCR beta chain was sequenced in a study of CD8 T cells in Susac syndrome. CDR1 and CDR2 from the germline V gene are LGHNA and YSLEER. Trimming took 4 bases from V and 4 from J; bases not matched to a gene: 6. The CDR3 has 15 amino acids. Random hexamers were used to reverse transcribe roughly 0.5 to 1 ug of RNA. MiXCR, run by TCRdb on the immunoSEQ multiplex PCR reads, gives a single entry per CDR3 protein. This sample has about 200,000 distinct CDR3 sequences; over 85% occur once, and the top ten carry about 0.1%. TEMRA cells underwent FACS enrichment and CD8+ and CD4+ T cells underwent negative isolation.

Input material: CD4+ T cells from PBMCs. The gene calls are TRBV4-3 and TRBJ1-2, with TRBD1 matching over 10 bases. The clonotype was recovered from a human donor in good health. The CDR3: CASSLGTGVGYGYTF. The CDR3 nucleotides are TGCGCCAGCAGCCTTGGGACAGGGGTGGGCTATGGCTACACCTTC.